This entry describes one TCR beta chain. Its antigen is undetermined. This specimen belongs to a study of T cell responses to AZD1222 COVID-19 vaccine. Trimming removed 5 bases at V and 5 bases at J, with 7 bases between. This CDR3 is built from 13 residues. Germline assignment: CDR1 MNHEY and CDR2 SVGAGI. TCRdb's table, derived via immunoSEQ multiplex PCR, lists solely in-frame clones and lacks some. Of 130,000 or so clones in the sample, 93% were seen once. General observations from the study: Only after the peak T cell response were repertoires sampled.

The clonotype originates from an adult in good health. This chain joins TRBV6-5 and TRBJ1-6, with D perhaps TRBD1 (5 bases). The material sequenced was peripheral blood, taken on day 0 of MenACWY control vaccination. The CDR3 DNA sequence: TGTGCCAGCAGTCGCAGGGATAATTCACCCCTCCACTTT. Amino acids: CASSRRDNSPLHF.